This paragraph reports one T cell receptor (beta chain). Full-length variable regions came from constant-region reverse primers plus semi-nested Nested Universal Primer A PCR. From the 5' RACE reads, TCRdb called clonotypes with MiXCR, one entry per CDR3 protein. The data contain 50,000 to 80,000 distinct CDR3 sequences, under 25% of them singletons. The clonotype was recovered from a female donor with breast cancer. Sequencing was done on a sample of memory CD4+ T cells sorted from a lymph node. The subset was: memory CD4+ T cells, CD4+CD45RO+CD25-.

CDR3 in DNA: TGTGCCAGCCGTGGGTACTCTGGGGCCAACGTCCTGACTTTC. It is translated as CASRGYSGANVLTF. V is TRBV28 and J is TRBJ2-6; no clear D. Trimming cost V 8 bases and J 0 bases, with 8 bases left between them. Germline values: CDR1 MDHEN, CDR2 SYDVKM. This CDR3 comprises 14 residues.